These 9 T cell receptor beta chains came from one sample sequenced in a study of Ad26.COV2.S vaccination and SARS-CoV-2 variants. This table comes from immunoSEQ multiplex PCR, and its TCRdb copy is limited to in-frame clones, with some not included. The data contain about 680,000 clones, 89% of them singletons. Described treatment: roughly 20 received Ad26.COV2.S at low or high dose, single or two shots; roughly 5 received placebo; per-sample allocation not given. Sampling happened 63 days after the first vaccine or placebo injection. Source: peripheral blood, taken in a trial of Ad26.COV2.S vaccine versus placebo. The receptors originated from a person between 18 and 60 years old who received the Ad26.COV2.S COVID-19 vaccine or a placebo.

CDR3 nucleotides: TGTGCCAGTAGTACCAACTCGGCCTACGAGCAGTACTTC. Its translation is CASSTNSAYEQYF. The genes are TRBV19 and TRBJ2-7; no definite D call. CDR3 length equals 13 residues. Germline loops: CDR1 LNHDA, CDR2 SQIVND (reference sequence). Trimming cost V 4 bases and J 2 bases, with 9 bases left between them.

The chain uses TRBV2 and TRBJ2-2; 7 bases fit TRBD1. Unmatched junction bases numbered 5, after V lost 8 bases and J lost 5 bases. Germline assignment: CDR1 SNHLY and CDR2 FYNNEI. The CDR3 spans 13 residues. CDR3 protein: CASGRQGTGELFF. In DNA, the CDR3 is TGTGCCAGCGGAAGACAGGGTACCGGGGAGCTGTTTTTT.

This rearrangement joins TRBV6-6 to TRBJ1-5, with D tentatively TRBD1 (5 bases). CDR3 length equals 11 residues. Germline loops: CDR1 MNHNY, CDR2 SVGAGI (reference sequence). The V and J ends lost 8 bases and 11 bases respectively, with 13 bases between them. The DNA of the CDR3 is TGTGCCAGCGGCCAGGACACGACCCAGCATTTT. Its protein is CASGQDTTQHF.

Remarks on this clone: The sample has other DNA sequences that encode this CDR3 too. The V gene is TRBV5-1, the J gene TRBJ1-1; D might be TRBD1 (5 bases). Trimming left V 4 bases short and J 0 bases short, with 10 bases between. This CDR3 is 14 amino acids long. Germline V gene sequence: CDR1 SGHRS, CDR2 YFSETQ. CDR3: CASSLGLLNTEAFF. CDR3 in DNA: TGCGCCAGCAGCCTGGGACTACTGAACACTGAAGCTTTCTTT. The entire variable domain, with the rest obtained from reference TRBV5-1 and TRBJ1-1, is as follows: KAGVTQTPRYLIKTRGQQVTLSCSPISGHRSVSWYQQTPGQGLQFLFEYFSETQRNKGNFPGRFSGRQFSNSRSEMNVSTLELGDSALYLCASSLGLLNTEAFFGQGTRLTVV.

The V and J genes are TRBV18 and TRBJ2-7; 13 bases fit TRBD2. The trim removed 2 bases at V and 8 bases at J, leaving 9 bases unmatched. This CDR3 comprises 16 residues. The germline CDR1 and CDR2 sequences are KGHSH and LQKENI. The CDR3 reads CASSPSRTSGSLKQYF. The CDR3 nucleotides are TGTGCCAGCTCACCATCACGGACTAGCGGGAGTCTTAAGCAGTACTTC.

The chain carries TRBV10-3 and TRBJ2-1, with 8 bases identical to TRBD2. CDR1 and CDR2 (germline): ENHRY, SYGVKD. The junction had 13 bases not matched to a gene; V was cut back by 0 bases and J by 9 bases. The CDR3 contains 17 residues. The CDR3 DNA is TGTGCCATCAGTGAGTCGAAGGGTAGCGGGAAGGGGGGTGAGCAGTTCTTC. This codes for CAISESKGSGKGGEQFF.

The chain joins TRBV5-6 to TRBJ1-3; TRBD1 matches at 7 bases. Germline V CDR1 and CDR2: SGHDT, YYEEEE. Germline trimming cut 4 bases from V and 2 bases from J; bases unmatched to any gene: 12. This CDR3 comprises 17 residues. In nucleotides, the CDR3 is TGTGCCAGCAGCGCAGCCGGGACAGTAAACGCTGGAAACACCATATATTTT. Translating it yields CASSAAGTVNAGNTIYF. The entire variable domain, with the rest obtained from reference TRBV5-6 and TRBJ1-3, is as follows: DAGVTQSPTHLIKTRGQQVTLRCSPKSGHDTVSWYQQALGQGPQFIFQYYEEEERQRGNFPDRFSGHQFPNYSSELNVNALLLGDSALYLCASSAAGTVNAGNTIYFGEGSWLTVV.

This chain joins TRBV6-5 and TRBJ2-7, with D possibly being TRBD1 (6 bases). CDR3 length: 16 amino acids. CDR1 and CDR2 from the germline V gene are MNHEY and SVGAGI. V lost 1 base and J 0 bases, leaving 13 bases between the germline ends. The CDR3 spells CASSYFDRTSSYEQYF. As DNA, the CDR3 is TGTGCCAGCAGTTACTTCGACAGGACGAGCTCCTACGAGCAGTACTTC.

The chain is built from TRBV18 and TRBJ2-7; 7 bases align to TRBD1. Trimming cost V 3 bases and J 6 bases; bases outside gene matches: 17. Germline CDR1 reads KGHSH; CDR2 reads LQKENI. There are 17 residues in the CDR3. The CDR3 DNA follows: TGTGCCAGCTCACCCTCGACGACAGGGACGCTTTCTTCCGAGCAGTACTTC. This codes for CASSPSTTGTLSSEQYF.